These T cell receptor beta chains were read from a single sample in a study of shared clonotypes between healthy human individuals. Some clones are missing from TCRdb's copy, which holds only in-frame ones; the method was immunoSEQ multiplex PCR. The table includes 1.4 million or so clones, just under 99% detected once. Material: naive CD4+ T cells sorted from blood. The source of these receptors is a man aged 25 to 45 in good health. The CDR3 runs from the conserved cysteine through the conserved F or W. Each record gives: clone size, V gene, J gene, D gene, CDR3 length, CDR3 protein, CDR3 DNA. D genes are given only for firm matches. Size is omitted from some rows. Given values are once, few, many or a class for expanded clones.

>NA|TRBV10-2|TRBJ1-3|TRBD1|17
CASSESSGTALRNTIYF
TGCGCCAGCAGTGAGTCCTCGGGGACAGCCTTAAGAAACACCATATATTTT
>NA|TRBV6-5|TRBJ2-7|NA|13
CASRGSASHEQYF
TGTGCCAGCAGGGGGTCAGCGTCCCACGAGCAGTACTTC
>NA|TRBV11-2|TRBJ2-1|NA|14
CASSPTPFPNEQFF
TGTGCCAGCAGCCCAACCCCATTCCCCAATGAGCAGTTCTTC
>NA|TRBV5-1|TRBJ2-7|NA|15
CASSPPPGHLYEQYF
TGCGCCAGCAGCCCCCCCCCGGGACACCTCTACGAGCAGTACTTC
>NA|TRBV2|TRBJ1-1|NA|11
CASSVNTEAFF
TGTGCCAGCTCGGTCAACACTGAAGCTTTCTTT
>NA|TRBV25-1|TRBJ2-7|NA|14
CASSEPGVVDEQYF
TGTGCCAGCAGTGAACCGGGAGTCGTCGACGAGCAGTACTTC
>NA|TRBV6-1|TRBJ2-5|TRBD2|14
CASSRLAAQETQYF
TGTGCCAGCAGTCGACTAGCGGCCCAAGAGACCCAGTACTTC
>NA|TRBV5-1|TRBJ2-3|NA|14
CASSLISNTDTQYF
TGCGCCAGCAGCTTGATTAGTAACACAGATACGCAGTATTTT
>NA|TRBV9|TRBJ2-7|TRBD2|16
CASSRGLAGSRGEQYF
TGTGCCAGCAGCAGGGGACTAGCGGGGAGCCGGGGCGAGCAGTACTTC
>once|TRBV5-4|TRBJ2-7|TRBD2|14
CASSSGTSPYEQYF
TGTGCCAGCAGCTCCGGGACTAGCCCCTACGAGCAGTACTTC